This T cell receptor (beta chain) was captured by sequencing in a study of CD8+CD57+ T cells in acquired aplastic anemia. At least ten counts were recorded for this clonotype. Flow cytometry had shown expanded CD8+CD57+ cells in the patients chosen for sequencing. Acquired aplastic anemia of severe grade affected all patients. Genomic DNA acted as the template from which TCR beta VDJ combination and CDR3 sequence profiling were carried out. TCRdb reanalysed the reads using MiXCR and keeps one entry per CDR3 protein. The table lists under 500,000 distinct CDR3 sequences, around 32% of them singletons. Between the trimmed V and J ends, which lost 3 bases and 2 bases, there was a span of 8 bases. CDR3 size: 14 residues. From germline, CDR1 is SEHNR and CDR2 FQNEAQ (reference sequence).

The sequence came from a human donor with aplastic anemia. Material: sorted CD4+, CD8+, or CD8+CD57+ T cells (not recorded which) from PBMCs. V gene TRBV7-9 combines with J gene TRBJ1-5; D possibly corresponds to TRBD1 (5 bases). The CDR3 bases are TGTGCCAGCAGCTTCTCGACAGGCAATCAGCCCCAGCATTTT. It codes for CASSFSTGNQPQHF.